This entry lists 9 T cell receptor beta chains sequenced from one sample in a study of long-term antiretroviral therapy in people with HIV (dated by TCRdb to the early 2020s). The immunoSEQ hsTCRB v3.0 assay was used at survey level resolution to sequence the TRB variable region. The table comes from immuneACCESS by way of TCRdb, which keeps in-frame sequences with V and J called. Part of the clones is missing from these tables; in studies checked, under half for an unresolved V gene and the rest for unknown reasons. The sample profile shows 35,000 or so clones; 75% to 90% of them were found once. The ten biggest clones cover 10% of the sample. Material: unsorted PBMCs, obtained 2.2 years after starting antiretroviral therapy. All receptors derive from a young man with HIV.

J is TRBJ2-1 and V is TRBV5-1, with 8 bases that match TRBD1. CDR3 size: 19 residues. In germline, CDR1 is SGHRS, CDR2 YFSETQ. V shed 0 bases, J shed 7 bases, and the junction held 18 bases outside the gene matches. The CDR3 sequence: CASSLGRGRNAGRGNEQFF. CDR3 sequence (DNA): TGCGCCAGCAGCTTGGGCAGGGGGCGCAACGCGGGACGGGGGAATGAGCAGTTCTTC.

The chain carries TRBV27 and TRBJ2-5; tentatively, D is TRBD2 (6 bases). The CDR3 has 14 residues. The V and J ends lost 6 bases and 2 bases respectively, with 13 bases between them. The germline V gene encodes CDR1 MNHEY and CDR2 SMNVEV (reference sequence). The CDR3 region has the DNA TGTGCCAGCAGGAGGGCGGGGCTACAAGAGACCCAGTACTTC. Encoded protein: CASRRAGLQETQYF.

This sequence joins TRBV11-2 and TRBJ1-1, with D uncertain. In germline, CDR1 is SGHAT, CDR2 FQNNGV. Trimming took off 3 bases at V and 0 bases at J, with 5 bases between the two ends. CDR3 length equals 13 residues. This chain's CDR3 is CASSLEMNTEAFF. The CDR3 nucleotides read TGTGCCAGCAGCTTGGAGATGAACACTGAAGCTTTCTTT.

The chain is built from TRBV6-5 and TRBJ1-5; D is possibly TRBD1 (5 bases). The CDR3 runs to 14 residues. Germline assignment: CDR1 MNHEY and CDR2 SVGAGI. The V gene lost 2 bases and the J gene lost 7 bases, with 12 bases spanning the gap. CDR3 residues: CASSYARDEQPQHF. CDR3 nucleotide sequence: TGTGCCAGCAGTTACGCCAGGGATGAACAGCCCCAGCATTTT.

V is TRBV9 and J is TRBJ2-1, with D possibly being TRBD2 (5 bases). The CDR3 sequence is 16 residues long. Germline CDR1 is SGDLS and CDR2 is YYNGEE. The V gene lost 0 bases and the J gene lost 0 bases, with 10 bases spanning the gap. The CDR3 loop reads CASSVGTPSSYNEQFF. The CDR3 coding sequence is TGTGCCAGCAGCGTAGGGACTCCCAGCTCCTACAATGAGCAGTTCTTC.

The chain employs TRBV5-5 and TRBJ1-2; D call uncertain. The V gene's germline CDR1 is SGHKS and CDR2 YYEKEE (reference sequence). The CDR3 is 13 amino acids. Trimming took off 3 bases at V and 4 bases at J, with 10 bases between the two ends. DNA of the CDR3: TGTGCCAGCAGCTATGGACGGGCCTATGGCTACACCTTC. Encoded protein: CASSYGRAYGYTF.

The V and J genes are TRBV6-4 and TRBJ2-3; D gene unclear. CDR1 is MRHNA, CDR2 SNTAGT, per germline. The CDR3 has 16 amino acids. V gave up 5 bases and J gave up 0 bases, with 15 bases separating them. CDR3 in DNA: TGTGCCAGCAGTCGAAACTTCAGATCTAGCACAGATACGCAGTATTTT. Protein: CASSRNFRSSTDTQYF.

The chain carries TRBV13 and TRBJ1-1, with TRBD1 matching over 9 bases. CDR3 size: 13 residues. Looked up from germline, CDR1 is PRHDT and CDR2 is FYEKMQ (reference sequence). The junction had 3 bases not matched to a gene; V was cut back by 5 bases and J by 5 bases. CDR3 DNA sequence: TGTGCCAGCAGCACAGGGGGCGGGACTGAAGCTTTCTTT. This codes for CASSTGGGTEAFF.

V is TRBV6-5 and J is TRBJ2-3; D unresolved. The CDR3 covers 14 residues. CDR1 and CDR2 (germline): MNHEY, SVGAGI. V gave up 6 bases and J gave up 1 base, with 11 bases separating them. CDR3 DNA sequence: TGTGCCAGCAGACCCCATCTCCGCACAGATACGCAGTATTTT. Amino acid sequence: CASRPHLRTDTQYF.